This T cell receptor beta chain originates from a study of CD8+ T cells in alopecia areata. Study-wide findings and caveats: Persistence during tofacitinib was seen for many expanded lesional clones in scalp and blood.

The treatment here: oral pan-JAK inhibitor, 5-10 mg twice daily. T lymphocytes (CD4+ and CD8+) were sorted from PBMCs. Points on this clone: Its antigen remains unidentified.

Germline CDR1 and CDR2: SGHTA and FQGTGA. Losses at the gene ends were 3 bases for V and 7 bases for J; bases not matched to a gene: 9. The CDR3 has 15 residues. As the sequencing template, cDNA was produced by extracting RNA and reverse transcribing it. The assay was immunoSEQ multiplex PCR, and TCRdb's table has in-frame clones only and misses some. The sample carries 150,000 or so clones, around 86% recorded once. The V gene is TRBV7-3, the J gene TRBJ1-1, with 9 bases fitting TRBD1. The starting material was CD8+ T cells sorted from blood, obtained at week 4, from a patient treated with tofacitinib. The receptor's source is a human donor with alopecia areata. CDR3 in DNA: TGTGCCAGCAGCTTCACAGGGGGCGGGCGCAGTGAAGCTTTCTTT. It codes for CASSFTGGGRSEAFF.